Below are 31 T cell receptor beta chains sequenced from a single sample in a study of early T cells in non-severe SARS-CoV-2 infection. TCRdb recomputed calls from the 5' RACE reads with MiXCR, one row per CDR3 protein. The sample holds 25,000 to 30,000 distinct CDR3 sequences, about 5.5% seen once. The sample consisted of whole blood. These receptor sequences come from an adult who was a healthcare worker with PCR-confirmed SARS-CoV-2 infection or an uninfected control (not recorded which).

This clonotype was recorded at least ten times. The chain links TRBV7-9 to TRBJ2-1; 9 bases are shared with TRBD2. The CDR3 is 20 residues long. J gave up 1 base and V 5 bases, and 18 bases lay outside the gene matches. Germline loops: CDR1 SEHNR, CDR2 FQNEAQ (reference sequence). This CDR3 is CASSHRVAGDPKTSYNEQFF. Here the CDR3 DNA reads TGTGCCAGCAGCCACCGTGTAGCGGGAGATCCCAAAACGTCCTACAATGAGCAGTTCTTC.

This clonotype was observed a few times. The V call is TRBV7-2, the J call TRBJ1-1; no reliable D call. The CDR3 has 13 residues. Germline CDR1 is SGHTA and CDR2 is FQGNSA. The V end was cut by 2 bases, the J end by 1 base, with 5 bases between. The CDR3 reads CASSLIRNTEAFF. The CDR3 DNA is TGTGCCAGCAGCTTAATCCGGAACACTGAAGCTTTCTTT.

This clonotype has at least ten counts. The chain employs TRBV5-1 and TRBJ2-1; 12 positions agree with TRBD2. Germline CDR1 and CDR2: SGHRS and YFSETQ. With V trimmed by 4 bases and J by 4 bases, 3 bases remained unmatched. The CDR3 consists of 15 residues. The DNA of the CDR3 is TGCGCCAGCAGCAACGGACTAGCGGGGTACAATGAGCAGTTCTTC. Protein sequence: CASSNGLAGYNEQFF.

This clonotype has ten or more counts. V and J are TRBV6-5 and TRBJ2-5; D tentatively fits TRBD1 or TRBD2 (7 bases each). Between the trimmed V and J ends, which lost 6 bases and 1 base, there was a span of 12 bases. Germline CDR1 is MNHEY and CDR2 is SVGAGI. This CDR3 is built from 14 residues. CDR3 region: CASSQGGAQETQYF. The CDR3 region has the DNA TGTGCCAGCAGCCAGGGGGGGGCCCAAGAGACCCAGTACTTC.

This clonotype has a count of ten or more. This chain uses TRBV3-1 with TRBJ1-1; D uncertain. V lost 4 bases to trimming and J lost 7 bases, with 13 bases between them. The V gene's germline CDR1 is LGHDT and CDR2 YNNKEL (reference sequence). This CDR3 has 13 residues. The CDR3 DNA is TGTGCCAGCAGCCCTAAGACACGGCTTGAAGCTTTCTTT. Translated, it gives CASSPKTRLEAFF. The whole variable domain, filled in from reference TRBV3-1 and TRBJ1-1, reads DTAVSQTPKYLVTQMGNDKSIKCEQNLGHDTMYWYKQDSKKFLKIMFSYNNKELIINETVPNRFSPKSPDKAHLNLHINSLELGDSAVYFCASSPKTRLEAFFGQGTRLTVV.

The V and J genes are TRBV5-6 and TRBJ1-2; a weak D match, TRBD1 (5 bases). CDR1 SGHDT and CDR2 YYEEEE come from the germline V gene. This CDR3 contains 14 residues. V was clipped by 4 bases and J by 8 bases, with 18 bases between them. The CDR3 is CASSRDGLRMGYTF. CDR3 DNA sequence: TGTGCCAGCAGCCGGGACGGCCTCCGCATGGGCTACACCTTC. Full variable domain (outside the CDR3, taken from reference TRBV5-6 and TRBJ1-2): DAGVTQSPTHLIKTRGQQVTLRCSPKSGHDTVSWYQQALGQGPQFIFQYYEEEERQRGNFPDRFSGHQFPNYSSELNVNALLLGDSALYLCASSRDGLRMGYTFGSGTRLTVV.

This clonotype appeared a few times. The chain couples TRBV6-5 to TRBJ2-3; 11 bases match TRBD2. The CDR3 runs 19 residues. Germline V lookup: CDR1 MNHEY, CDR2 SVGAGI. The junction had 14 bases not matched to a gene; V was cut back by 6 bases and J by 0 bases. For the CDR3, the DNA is TGTGCCAGCAGCCCAATCTCCCCGGGACTAGCGGCTAGCACAGATACGCAGTATTTT. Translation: CASSPISPGLAASTDTQYF.

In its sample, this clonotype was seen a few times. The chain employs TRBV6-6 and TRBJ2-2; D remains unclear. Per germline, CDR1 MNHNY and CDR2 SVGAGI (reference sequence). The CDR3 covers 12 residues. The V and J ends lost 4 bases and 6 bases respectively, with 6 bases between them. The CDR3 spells CASSSEPGELFF. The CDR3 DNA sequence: TGTGCCAGCAGTTCGGAGCCCGGGGAGCTGTTTTTT.

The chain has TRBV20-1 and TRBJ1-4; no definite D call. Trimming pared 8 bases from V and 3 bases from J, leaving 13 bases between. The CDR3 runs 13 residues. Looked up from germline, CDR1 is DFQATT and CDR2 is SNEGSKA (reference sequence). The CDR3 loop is CSLLDGPNEKLFF. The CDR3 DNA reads TGCAGTTTACTTGACGGACCTAATGAAAAACTGTTTTTT.

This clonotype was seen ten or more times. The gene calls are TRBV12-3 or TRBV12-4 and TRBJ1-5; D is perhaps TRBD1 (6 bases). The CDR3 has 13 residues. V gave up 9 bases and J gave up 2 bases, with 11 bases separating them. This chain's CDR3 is CASRRQGNQPQHF. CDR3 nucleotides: TGTGCCAGTCGGAGACAGGGCAATCAGCCCCAGCATTTT.

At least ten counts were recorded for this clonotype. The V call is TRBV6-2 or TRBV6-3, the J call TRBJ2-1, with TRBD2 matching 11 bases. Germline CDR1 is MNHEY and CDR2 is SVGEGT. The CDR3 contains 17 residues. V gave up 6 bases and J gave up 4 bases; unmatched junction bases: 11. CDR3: CASRVPLAGGRYNEQFF. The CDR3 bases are TGTGCCAGCAGGGTCCCTTTAGCGGGAGGGAGGTACAATGAGCAGTTCTTC.

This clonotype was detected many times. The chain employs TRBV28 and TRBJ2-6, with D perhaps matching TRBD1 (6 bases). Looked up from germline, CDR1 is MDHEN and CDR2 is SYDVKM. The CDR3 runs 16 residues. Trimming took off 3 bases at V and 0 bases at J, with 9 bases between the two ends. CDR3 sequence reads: CASSLTGSSGANVLTF. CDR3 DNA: TGTGCCAGCAGTTTGACAGGCAGCTCTGGGGCCAACGTCCTGACTTTC.

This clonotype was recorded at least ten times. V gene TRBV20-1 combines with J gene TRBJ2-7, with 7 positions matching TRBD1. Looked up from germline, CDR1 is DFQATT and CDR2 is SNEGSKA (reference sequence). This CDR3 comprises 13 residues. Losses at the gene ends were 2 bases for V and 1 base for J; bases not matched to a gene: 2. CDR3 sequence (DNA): TGCAGTGCTAGACCGGGACAGTCCTACGAGCAGTACTTC. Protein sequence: CSARPGQSYEQYF.

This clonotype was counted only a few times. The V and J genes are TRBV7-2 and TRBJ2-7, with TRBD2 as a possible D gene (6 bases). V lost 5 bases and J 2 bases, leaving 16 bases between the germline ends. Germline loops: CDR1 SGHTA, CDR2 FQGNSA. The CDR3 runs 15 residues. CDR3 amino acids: CASSPGRGTPYEQYF. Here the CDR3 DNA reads TGTGCCAGCAGCCCCGGACGGGGGACCCCCTACGAGCAGTACTTC. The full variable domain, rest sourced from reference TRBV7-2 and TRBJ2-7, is GAGVSQSPSNKVTEKGKDVELRCDPISGHTALYWYRQSLGQGLEFLIYFQGNSAPDKSGLPSDRFSAERTGGSVSTLTIQRTQQEDSAVYLCASSPGRGTPYEQYFGPGTRLTVT.

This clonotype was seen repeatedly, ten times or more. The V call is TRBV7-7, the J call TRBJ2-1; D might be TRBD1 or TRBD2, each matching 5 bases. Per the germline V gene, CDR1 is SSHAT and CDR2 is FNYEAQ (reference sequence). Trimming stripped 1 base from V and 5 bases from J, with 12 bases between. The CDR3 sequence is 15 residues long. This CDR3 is CASSLGVRDHNEQFF. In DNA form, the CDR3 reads TGTGCCAGCAGCTTAGGGGTAAGGGACCACAATGAGCAGTTCTTC.

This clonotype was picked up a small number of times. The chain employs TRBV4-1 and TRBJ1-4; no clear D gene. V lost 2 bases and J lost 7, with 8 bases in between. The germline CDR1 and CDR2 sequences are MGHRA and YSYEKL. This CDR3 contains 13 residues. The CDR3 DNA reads TGCGCCAGCAGCCAAATGGGCTCTGAAAAACTGTTTTTT. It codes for CASSQMGSEKLFF.

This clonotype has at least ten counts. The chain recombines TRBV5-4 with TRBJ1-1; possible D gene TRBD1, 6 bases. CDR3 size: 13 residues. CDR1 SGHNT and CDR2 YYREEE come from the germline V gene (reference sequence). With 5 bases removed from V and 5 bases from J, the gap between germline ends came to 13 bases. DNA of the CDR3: TGTGCCAGCAGTCAGGGGTTGGCGACTGAAGCTTTCTTT. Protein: CASSQGLATEAFF.

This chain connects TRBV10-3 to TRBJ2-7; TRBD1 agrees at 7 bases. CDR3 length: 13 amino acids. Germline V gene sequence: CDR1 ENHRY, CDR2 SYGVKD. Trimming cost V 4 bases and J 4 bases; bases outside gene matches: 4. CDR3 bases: TGTGCCATCAGTGCAGACAGGGAGTACGAGCAGTACTTC. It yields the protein CAISADREYEQYF.

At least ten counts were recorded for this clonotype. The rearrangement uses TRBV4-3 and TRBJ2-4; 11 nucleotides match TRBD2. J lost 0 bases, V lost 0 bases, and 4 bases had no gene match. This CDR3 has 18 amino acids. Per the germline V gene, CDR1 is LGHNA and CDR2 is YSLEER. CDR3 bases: TGCGCCAGCAGCCAAGATACTAGCGGGAGCATAGCCAAAAACATTCAGTACTTC. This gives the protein CASSQDTSGSIAKNIQYF.

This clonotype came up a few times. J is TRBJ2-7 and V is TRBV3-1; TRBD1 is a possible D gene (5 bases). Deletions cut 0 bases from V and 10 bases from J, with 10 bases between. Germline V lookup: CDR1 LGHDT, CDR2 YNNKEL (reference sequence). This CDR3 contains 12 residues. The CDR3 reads CASSQDMGHQYF. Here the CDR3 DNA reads TGTGCCAGCAGCCAAGATATGGGGCACCAGTACTTC.

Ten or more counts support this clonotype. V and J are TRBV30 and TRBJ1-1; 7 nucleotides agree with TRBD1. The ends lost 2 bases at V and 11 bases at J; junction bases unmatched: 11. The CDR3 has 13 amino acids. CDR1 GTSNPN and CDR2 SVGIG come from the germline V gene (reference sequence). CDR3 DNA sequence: TGTGCCTGGAGTAGGAGCCGGGACAGTCGGGCTTTCTTT. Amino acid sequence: CAWSRSRDSRAFF.

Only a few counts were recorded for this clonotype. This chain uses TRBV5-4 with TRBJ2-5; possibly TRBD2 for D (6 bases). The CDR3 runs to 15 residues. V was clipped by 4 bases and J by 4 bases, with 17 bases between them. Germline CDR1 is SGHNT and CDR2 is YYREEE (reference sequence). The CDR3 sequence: CASSTPRGGRETQYF. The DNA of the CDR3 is TGTGCCAGCAGCACGCCGCGGGGCGGACGAGAGACCCAGTACTTC.

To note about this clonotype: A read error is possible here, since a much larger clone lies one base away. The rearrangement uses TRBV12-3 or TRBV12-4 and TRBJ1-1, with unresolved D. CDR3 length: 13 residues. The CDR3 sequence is CGSSLKTNTEAFF. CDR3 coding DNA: TGTGGCAGCAGTTTAAAAACGAACACTGAAGCTTTCTTT.

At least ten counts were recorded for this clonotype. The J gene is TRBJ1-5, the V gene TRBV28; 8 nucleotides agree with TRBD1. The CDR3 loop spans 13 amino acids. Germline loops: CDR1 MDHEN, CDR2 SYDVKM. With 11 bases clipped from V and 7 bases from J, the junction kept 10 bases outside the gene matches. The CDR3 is CAAQGAVGQPQHF. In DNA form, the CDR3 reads TGTGCCGCCCAGGGGGCGGTCGGACAGCCCCAGCATTTT.

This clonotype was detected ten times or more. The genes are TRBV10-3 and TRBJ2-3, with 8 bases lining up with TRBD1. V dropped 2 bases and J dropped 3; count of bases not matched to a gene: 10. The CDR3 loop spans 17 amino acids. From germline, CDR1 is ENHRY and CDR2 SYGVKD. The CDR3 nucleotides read TGTGCCATCAGTGAGAGGGGCAGGGGGCGCACAACAGATACGCAGTATTTT. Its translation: CAISERGRGRTTDTQYF.

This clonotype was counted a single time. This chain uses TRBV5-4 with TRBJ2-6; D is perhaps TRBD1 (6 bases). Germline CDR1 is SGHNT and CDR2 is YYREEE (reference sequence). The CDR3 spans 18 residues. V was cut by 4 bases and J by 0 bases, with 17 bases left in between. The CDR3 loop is CASSPPLTGNSGANVLTF. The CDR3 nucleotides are TGTGCCAGCAGCCCTCCATTGACAGGAAACTCTGGGGCCAACGTCCTGACTTTC.

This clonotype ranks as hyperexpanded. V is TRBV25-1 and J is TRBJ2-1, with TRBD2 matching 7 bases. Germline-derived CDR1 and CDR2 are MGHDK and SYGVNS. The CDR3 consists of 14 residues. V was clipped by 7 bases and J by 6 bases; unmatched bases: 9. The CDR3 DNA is TGTGCCAGCAACCCTCCGTCGGGAGGCAATGAGCAGTTCTTC. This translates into CASNPPSGGNEQFF.

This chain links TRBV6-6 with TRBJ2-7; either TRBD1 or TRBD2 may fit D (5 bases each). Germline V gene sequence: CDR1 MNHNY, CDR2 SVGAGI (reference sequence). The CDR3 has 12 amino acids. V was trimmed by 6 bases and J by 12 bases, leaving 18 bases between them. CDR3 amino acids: CASSLSGTDRYF. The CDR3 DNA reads TGTGCCAGCAGCCTTTCCGGGACCGATAGGTACTTC.

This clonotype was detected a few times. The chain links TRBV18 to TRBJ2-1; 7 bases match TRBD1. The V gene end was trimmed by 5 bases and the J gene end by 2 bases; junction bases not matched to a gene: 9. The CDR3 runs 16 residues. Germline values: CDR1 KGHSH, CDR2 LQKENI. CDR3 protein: CASSTGQKQTYNEQFF. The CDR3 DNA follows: TGTGCCAGCTCAACGGGACAGAAGCAAACCTACAATGAGCAGTTCTTC.

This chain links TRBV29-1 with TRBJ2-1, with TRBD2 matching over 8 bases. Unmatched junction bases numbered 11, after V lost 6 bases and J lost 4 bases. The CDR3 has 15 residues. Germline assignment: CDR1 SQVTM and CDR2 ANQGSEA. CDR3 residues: CSVPRQSGGYNEQFF. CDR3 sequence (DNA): TGCAGCGTCCCACGCCAAAGCGGGGGATACAATGAGCAGTTCTTC.

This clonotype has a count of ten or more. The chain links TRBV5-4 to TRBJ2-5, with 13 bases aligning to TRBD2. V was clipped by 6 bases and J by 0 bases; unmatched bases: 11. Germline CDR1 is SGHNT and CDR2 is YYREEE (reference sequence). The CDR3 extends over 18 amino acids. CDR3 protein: CASIFRGTSGMNQETQYF. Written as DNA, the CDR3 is TGTGCCAGCATCTTTCGCGGGACTAGCGGGATGAACCAAGAGACCCAGTACTTC.